This T cell receptor (beta chain) was sequenced for a study of T cells in Graves' hyperthyroidism and ophthalmopathy (dated 2019 in TCRdb). In terms of the full investigation: Peripheral blood samples were taken at initial diagnosis, before any treatment was given. Thyroid tissue and blood T-cell repertoires from six Graves' hyperthyroidism patients were also compared in the study. After blood sampling, hyperthyroidism patients were treated with methimazole at a starting dose of 30 mg daily, and ophthalmopathy patients were treated with high-dose intravenous methylprednisolone. A discovery cohort of 95 to 100 patients, roughly 40 with Graves' ophthalmopathy and about 60 with stable Graves' hyperthyroidism, was used to find distinguishing TCR V-J signatures. The paper reports TCR Vbeta CDR3 sequencing of approximately 140 peripheral blood samples: approximately 41 ophthalmopathy, roughly 74 hyperthyroidism and around 17 progressor patients. The 100 discovery patients were randomly split 7:3 into training and test sets. Prospective prediction of ophthalmopathy was tested in an independent validation cohort of approximately 18 hyperthyroidism patients and 15 to 17 patients who later progressed to ophthalmopathy. Study-wide conclusions, independent of this receptor: In validation, the model predicted progression to ophthalmopathy with 60% to 71% sensitivity and over 72% specificity, a median of 6.5 months before onset. Most expanded thyroid clonotypes (frequency above 0.001) were also detected in blood, suggesting blood repertoires may reflect thyroid immune responses. A 13 V-J signature model separated ophthalmopathy from stable hyperthyroidism, with about 88% sensitivity and about 81% specificity in cross-validation and 80%/75% in testing. Sample size was not statistically predetermined, and investigators were not blinded to group allocation.

A patient counted as having stable Graves' hyperthyroidism if no progression to ophthalmopathy occurred over 18 months of follow-up. Hyperthyroidism patients were aged 18 to 65 years and newly diagnosed, with disease duration of less than 2 months. Patients with uncontrolled infections, other autoimmune diseases, pregnancy or lactation were excluded. Diagnoses were based on clinical symptoms, serum thyroxine and TRAb, thyroid ultrasound and orbital computed tomography. Ficoll-Paque density gradient centrifugation was used to isolate PBMCs from around 9.1 ml of fresh peripheral blood. Total RNA was extracted using Trizol reagent, and RNA quality was assessed on an Agilent 2100 Bioanalyzer. Amplification of TCR beta CDR3 regions was carried out from RNA transcripts. For the first round of RT-PCR on the TCR CDR3, the HTBI primer set was used together with the Qiagen OneStep RT-PCR kit. A second multiplex PCR round built the libraries, followed by size selection and purification. Libraries were sequenced paired-end with 100 bp reads on an Illumina HiSeq2000. Concerning the study's data processing: Raw data were processed with SOAPnuke, discarding reads with adapters, uncalled bases, mean Phred below 15, or no exact constant-primer or identifier match. High-quality paired reads were merged with COPE v1.2.5, and unique nucleotide sequences were defined as clonotypes. Clonotypes were aligned to IMGT TRBV, TRBD and TRBJ reference segments using MiTCR v1.1. The analysis included only V-J combinations with a frequency above 0.0001, which together covered 99% to 99.2% of the repertoires. The TCS score was defined as the ratio of F50 (clonal expansion) to E x V (chaos), calculated using BLOSUM62-based TCRdist between CDR3 peptides within each V-J. Welch's t-statistics and random forest reduced 500 to 650 V-J features to roughly 13, which were used in a naive Bayes classifier (R e1071). TCRdb reworked the public reads: Q25 trimming with fastp, MiXCR clone assembly, productive beta chains retained. Every entry covers one CDR3 protein and lists the most common genes and DNA from its rows. The authors' filters were not applied to this entry. A total of approximately 710,000 distinct CDR3 sequences appear in this sample, 15% to 20% of them only once. Together, the top ten hold 15% to 17% of the sample.

As to this clonotype: Its antigen is not yet known. Per-base qualities were not stored, and no clone one base away is much larger.

Between the V and J ends, shortened by 0 bases and 6 bases respectively, the junction contains 15 bases. CDR1 SGHVS and CDR2 FQNEAQ are derived from the germline V gene. From its cysteine to its phenylalanine, the CDR3 spans 15 amino acids. Only the CDR3 portion is preserved as DNA: 45 bases, with reading frame beginning at the first base. This sequence was found in a man aged 45-65 years with Graves' hyperthyroidism. The chain links TRBV7-8 with TRBJ2-7; a tentative D call is TRBD2 (7 bases match). The sample comprised blood. The CDR3 sequence is CASSLAVGGGGEQYF. The DNA is TGTGCCAGCAGCTTAGCGGTGGGAGGGGGGGGCGAGCAGTACTTC.